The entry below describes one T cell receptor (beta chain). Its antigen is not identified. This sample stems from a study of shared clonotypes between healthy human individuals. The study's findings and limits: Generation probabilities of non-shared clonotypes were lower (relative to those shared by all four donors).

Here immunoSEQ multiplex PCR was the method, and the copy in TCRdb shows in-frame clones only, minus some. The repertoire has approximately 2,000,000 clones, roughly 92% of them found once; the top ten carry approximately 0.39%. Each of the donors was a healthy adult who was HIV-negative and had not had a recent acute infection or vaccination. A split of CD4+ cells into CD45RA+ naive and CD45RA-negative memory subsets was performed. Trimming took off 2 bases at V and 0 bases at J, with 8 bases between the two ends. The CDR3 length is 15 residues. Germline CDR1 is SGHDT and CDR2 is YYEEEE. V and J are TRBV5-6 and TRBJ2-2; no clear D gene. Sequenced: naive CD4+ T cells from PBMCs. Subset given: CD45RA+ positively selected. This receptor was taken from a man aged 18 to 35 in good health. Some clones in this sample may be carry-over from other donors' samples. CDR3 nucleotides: TGTGCCAGCAGCTTTGGGGTCGCGAACACCGGGGAGCTGTTTTTT. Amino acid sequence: CASSFGVANTGELFF. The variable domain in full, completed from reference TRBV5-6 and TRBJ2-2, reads DAGVTQSPTHLIKTRGQQVTLRCSPKSGHDTVSWYQQALGQGPQFIFQYYEEEERQRGNFPDRFSGHQFPNYSSELNVNALLLGDSALYLCASSFGVANTGELFFGEGSRLTVL.